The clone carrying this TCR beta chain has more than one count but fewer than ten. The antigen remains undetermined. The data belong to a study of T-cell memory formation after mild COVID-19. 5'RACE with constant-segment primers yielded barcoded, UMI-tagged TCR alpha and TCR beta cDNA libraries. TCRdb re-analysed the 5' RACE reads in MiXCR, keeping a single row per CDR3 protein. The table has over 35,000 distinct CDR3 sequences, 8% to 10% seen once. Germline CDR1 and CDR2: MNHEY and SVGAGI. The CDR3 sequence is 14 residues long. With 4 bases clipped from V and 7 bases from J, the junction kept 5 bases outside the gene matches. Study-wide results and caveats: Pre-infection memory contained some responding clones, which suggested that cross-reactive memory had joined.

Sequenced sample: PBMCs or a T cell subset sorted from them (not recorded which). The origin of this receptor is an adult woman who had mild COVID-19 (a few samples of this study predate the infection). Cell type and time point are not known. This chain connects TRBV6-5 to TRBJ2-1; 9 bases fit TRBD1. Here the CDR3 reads CASSSGQGGNEQFF. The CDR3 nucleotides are TGTGCCAGCAGTTCGGGACAGGGAGGGAATGAGCAGTTCTTC.